Listed here are 23 T cell receptor beta chains from one sample, sequenced in a study of T cell changes during pregnancy in multiple sclerosis. The method was immunoSEQ multiplex PCR; TCRdb's version includes in-frame clones alone and lacks a portion of them. The sample holds about 46,000 clones, around 93% seen once. The sequencing here drew on CD8+ T cells from peripheral blood mononuclear cells, taken in the second trimester of pregnancy. The receptors shown here come from a female donor with multiple sclerosis, enrolled in a pregnancy study.

This chain joins TRBV9 and TRBJ2-3, with 7 bases matching TRBD1. CDR1 SGDLS and CDR2 YYNGEE come from the germline V gene. Unmatched junction bases numbered 8, after V lost 5 bases and J lost 2 bases. This CDR3 is 15 amino acids long. The chain's CDR3 is CASSQDRSLTDTQYF. The CDR3 DNA reads as TGTGCCAGCAGTCAGGACAGGTCCCTCACAGATACGCAGTATTTT.

The chain recombines TRBV7-2 with TRBJ2-7, with D possibly matching TRBD2 (5 bases). CDR3 size: 12 residues. CDR1 and CDR2 (germline): SGHTA, FQGNSA. V shed 3 bases and J shed 7 bases, with 10 bases lying between them. CDR3 DNA: TGTGCCAGCAGCTTTACTAGGGCGGAGCAGTACTTC. Encoded protein: CASSFTRAEQYF. Supplemented by reference TRBV7-2 and TRBJ2-7, the full variable domain reads GAGVSQSPSNKVTEKGKDVELRCDPISGHTALYWYRQSLGQGLEFLIYFQGNSAPDKSGLPSDRFSAERTGGSVSTLTIQRTQQEDSAVYLCASSFTRAEQYFGPGTRLTVT.

CDR3 protein: CASSEGRGGARETQYF. In DNA, the CDR3 is TGTGCCAGCAGTGAAGGTCGGGGGGGGGCTCGGGAGACCCAGTACTTC. V gene TRBV6-1 combines with J gene TRBJ2-5, with 8 positions matching TRBD2. This CDR3 comprises 16 residues. CDR1 and CDR2 (germline): MNHNS, SASEGT. With V trimmed by 1 base and J by 5 bases, 9 bases remained unmatched.

This sequence joins TRBV27 and TRBJ2-2; D may be TRBD1 (6 bases). Germline lookup yields CDR1 MNHEY and CDR2 SMNVEV (reference sequence). V shed 6 bases and J shed 5 bases, with 10 bases lying between them. CDR3 size: 13 residues. DNA of the CDR3: TGTGCCAGCAGCACTCAGGGGACCGGGGAGCTGTTTTTT. Its protein is CASSTQGTGELFF.

The J gene is TRBJ1-1, the V gene TRBV4-1; D ambiguous. Germline-derived CDR1 and CDR2 are MGHRA and YSYEKL. There are 13 residues in the CDR3. Trimming took off 0 bases at V and 6 bases at J, with 8 bases between the two ends. CDR3 amino acids: CASSQDTRAEAFF. In DNA, the CDR3 is TGCGCCAGCAGCCAAGATACGAGGGCTGAAGCTTTCTTT.

The J gene is TRBJ2-5, the V gene TRBV6-5, with D possibly matching TRBD2 (6 bases). CDR3 size: 13 residues. V was pared by 4 bases and J by 5 bases, with 11 bases between. CDR1 MNHEY and CDR2 SVGAGI come from the germline V gene. The CDR3 nucleotides are TGTGCCAGCAGTTCCGCGGGGTGGGAGACCCAGTACTTC. Amino acids: CASSSAGWETQYF.

V and J are TRBV27 and TRBJ2-7; D is ambiguous. The CDR3 has 13 residues. Germline CDR1 is MNHEY and CDR2 is SMNVEV (reference sequence). V was cut by 3 bases and J by 2 bases, with 8 bases left in between. The CDR3 DNA is TGTGCCAGCAGTTTTGGGCCCGCCTACGAGCAGTACTTC. Translation gives CASSFGPAYEQYF.

The gene calls are TRBV29-1 and TRBJ1-5; 9 positions match TRBD1. The V gene end was trimmed by 6 bases and the J gene end by 2 bases; junction bases not matched to a gene: 11. The germline V gene encodes CDR1 SQVTM and CDR2 ANQGSEA. The length of the CDR3 is 16 residues. CDR3 residues: CSVRTGDGSGNQPQHF. Written as DNA, the CDR3 is TGCAGCGTCCGGACAGGGGACGGGTCGGGCAATCAGCCCCAGCATTTT.

This rearrangement joins TRBV7-9 to TRBJ2-2; D not resolved. Trimming took off 3 bases at V and 5 bases at J, with 4 bases between the two ends. The CDR3 is made up of 12 amino acids. Germline V gene lookup returns CDR1 SEHNR and CDR2 FQNEAQ (reference sequence). The CDR3, as DNA: TGTGCCAGCAGCTTCATGACCGGGGAGCTGTTTTTT. It codes for CASSFMTGELFF.

The gene calls are TRBV11-2 and TRBJ2-3; 8 bases line up with TRBD2. Germline CDR1 and CDR2: SGHAT and FQNNGV. Germline trimming cut 5 bases from V and 4 bases from J; bases unmatched to any gene: 5. The CDR3 is made up of 14 amino acids. In nucleotides, the CDR3 is TGTGCCAGCAGCGCGAGCGGGGGCGCAGATACGCAGTATTTT. Residues: CASSASGGADTQYF.

The V call is TRBV11-2, the J call TRBJ1-4, with TRBD1 matching over 9 bases. This CDR3 has 16 amino acids. With 4 bases clipped from V and 8 bases from J, the junction kept 11 bases outside the gene matches. In germline, CDR1 is SGHAT, CDR2 FQNNGV. CDR3 residues: CASSSVGTGLDEKLFF. CDR3 in DNA: TGTGCCAGCAGCTCCGTCGGGACAGGGCTGGACGAAAAACTGTTTTTT.

This clone came up a few times. The V gene is TRBV19, the J gene TRBJ1-1; maybe TRBD1 (5 bases). Trimming left V 9 bases short and J 0 bases short, with 11 bases between. Per germline, CDR1 LNHDA and CDR2 SQIVND (reference sequence). This CDR3 contains 13 residues. CDR3 sequence reads: CASSAGLNTEAFF. In nucleotides, the CDR3 is TGTGCCAGCTCAGCGGGGCTGAACACTGAAGCTTTCTTT. The full variable domain, rest sourced from reference TRBV19 and TRBJ1-1, is DGGITQSPKYLFRKEGQNVTLSCEQNLNHDAMYWYRQDPGQGLRLIYYSQIVNDFQKGDIAEGYSVSREKKESFPLTVTSAQKNPTAFYLCASSAGLNTEAFFGQGTRLTVV.

This chain joins TRBV5-4 and TRBJ1-3, with unresolved D. From germline, CDR1 is SGHNT and CDR2 YYREEE (reference sequence). Trimming stripped 2 bases from V and 1 base from J, with 4 bases between. The CDR3 spans 13 residues. CDR3 loop: CASSFLSGNTIYF. DNA of the CDR3: TGTGCCAGCAGCTTTCTGTCTGGAAACACCATATATTTT. Full variable domain (outside the CDR3, taken from reference TRBV5-4 and TRBJ1-3): ETGVTQSPTHLIKTRGQQVTLRCSSQSGHNTVSWYQQALGQGPQFIFQYYREEENGRGNFPPRFSGLQFPNYSSELNVNALELDDSALYLCASSFLSGNTIYFGEGSWLTVV.

V is TRBV14 and J is TRBJ2-1; perhaps TRBD2 as D (5 bases). Trimming removed 5 bases at V and 2 bases at J, with 13 bases between. This CDR3 comprises 15 residues. CDR1 SGHDN and CDR2 FVKESK come from the germline V gene. CDR3 protein: CASSEGRGTYNEQFF. In nucleotides, the CDR3 is TGTGCCAGCAGCGAAGGCAGAGGGACCTACAATGAGCAGTTCTTC.

This clone has a single count. The V and J genes are TRBV18 and TRBJ1-3, with D possibly TRBD1 on 5 matching bases. The CDR3 has 15 amino acids. Germline CDR1 KGHSH, CDR2 LQKENI. Trimming pared 3 bases from V and 4 bases from J, leaving 13 bases between. The CDR3 protein is CASSPTGERGNTIYF. The CDR3 nucleotides read TGTGCCAGCTCACCTACGGGGGAACGGGGAAACACCATATATTTT.

The chain recombines TRBV7-8 with TRBJ2-6, with D perhaps matching TRBD1 (5 bases). Germline CDR1 is SGHVS and CDR2 is FQNEAQ. This CDR3 has 17 amino acids. V dropped 1 base and J dropped 4 bases, with 14 bases sitting between them. The CDR3 sequence: CASSLGPPGLGANVLTF. In DNA, the CDR3 is TGTGCCAGCAGCTTAGGCCCCCCAGGGTTAGGGGCCAACGTCCTGACTTTC. Filled out from reference TRBV7-8 and TRBJ2-6, the complete variable domain reads GAGVSQSPRYKVAKRGQDVALRCDPISGHVSLFWYQQALGQGPEFLTYFQNEAQLDKSGLPSDRFFAERPEGSVSTLKIQRTQQEDSAVYLCASSLGPPGLGANVLTFGAGSRLTVL.

CDR3 region: CASSLGQGIHEQYF. For the CDR3, the DNA is TGTGCCAGCAGCTTAGGGCAGGGTATTCACGAGCAGTACTTC. The V and J genes are TRBV7-8 and TRBJ2-7; D is perhaps TRBD1 (5 bases). Trimming cost V 1 base and J 5 bases, with 12 bases left between them. The length of the CDR3 is 14 residues. Germline V gives CDR1 SGHVS, CDR2 FQNEAQ.

This clone was recorded a few times. The CDR3 sequence is CASSQGIGANTIYF. The CDR3 nucleotides are TGTGCCAGCAGCCAGGGGATTGGGGCAAACACCATATATTTT. This chain connects TRBV14 to TRBJ1-3; D may be TRBD1 (5 bases). Germline V CDR1 and CDR2: SGHDN, FVKESK. The V end was cut by 3 bases, the J end by 6 bases, with 12 bases between. The CDR3 totals 14 residues.

The rearrangement joins TRBV5-6 to TRBJ1-2, with 11 bases identical to TRBD1. The germline V gene has CDR1 SGHDT and CDR2 YYEEEE. V gave up 0 bases and J gave up 9 bases; unmatched junction bases: 4. The length of the CDR3 is 14 residues. This CDR3 reads CASSLGGQGDSYTF. The CDR3 DNA reads as TGTGCCAGCAGCTTGGGGGGACAGGGGGATAGCTACACCTTC.

The V and J genes are TRBV29-1 and TRBJ2-2; 8 nucleotides match TRBD2. This CDR3 has 16 residues. CDR1 is SQVTM, CDR2 ANQGSEA, per germline. Trimming cost V 4 bases and J 0 bases; bases outside gene matches: 7. DNA of the CDR3: TGCAGCGTTGGGGGGGGAGCGGGGGCGAACACCGGGGAGCTGTTTTTT. Encoded protein: CSVGGGAGANTGELFF.

This clone has only a few counts. V usage is TRBV15 and J usage is TRBJ1-6; a possible D gene is TRBD1 (6 bases). The CDR3 contains 16 residues. The germline V gene has CDR1 LNHNV and CDR2 YYDKDF (reference sequence). Trimming took off 0 bases at V and 7 bases at J, with 13 bases between the two ends. CDR3 sequence reads: CATSRDGQGYNSPLHF. The CDR3 nucleotides are TGTGCCACCAGCAGAGATGGGCAGGGGTACAATTCACCCCTCCACTTT.

CDR3 sequence: CASSLSGTEAFF. DNA for the CDR3: TGTGCCAGCAGCTTATCGGGGACTGAAGCTTTCTTT. The chain recombines TRBV11-2 with TRBJ1-1, with unresolved D. V lost 2 bases and J lost 5, with 6 bases in between. Germline assignment: CDR1 SGHAT and CDR2 FQNNGV. CDR3 length equals 12 residues. Using reference TRBV11-2 and TRBJ1-1 for the parts outside the CDR3, the full variable domain is EAGVAQSPRYKIIEKRQSVAFWCNPISGHATLYWYQQILGQGPKLLIQFQNNGVVDDSQLPKDRFSAERLKGVDSTLKIQPAKLEDSAVYLCASSLSGTEAFFGQGTRLTVV.

The chain is built from TRBV19 and TRBJ1-1; 7 bases fit TRBD1. Germline CDR1 reads LNHDA; CDR2 reads SQIVND (reference sequence). The CDR3 has 14 residues. Trimming at V came to 3 bases and at J to 1 base, leaving 2 bases not matched to a gene. DNA of the CDR3: TGTGCCAGTAGTATCGCAGGGGGGAACACTGAAGCTTTCTTT. This encodes CASSIAGGNTEAFF. The full variable domain, rest sourced from reference TRBV19 and TRBJ1-1, is DGGITQSPKYLFRKEGQNVTLSCEQNLNHDAMYWYRQDPGQGLRLIYYSQIVNDFQKGDIAEGYSVSREKKESFPLTVTSAQKNPTAFYLCASSIAGGNTEAFFGQGTRLTVV.